The clone carrying this T cell receptor (beta chain) was recorded only once. Under the authors' procedure: The assay estimated nucleated cells by amplifying reference gene primers. TCRdb's table, derived via immunoSEQ multiplex PCR, lists solely in-frame clones and lacks some. For V, J and clone size, that table is used; D and trimming come from the DNA. The sample has roughly 230,000 clones, about 86% seen once. This record comes from a study of blood T cell repertoires in COVID-19. Whole-study context: Samples taken during acute and convalescent COVID-19 were collected in the United States, Italy and Spain.

Germline lookup yields CDR1 MNHEY and CDR2 SVGAGI. Deletions cut 5 bases from V and 6 bases from J, with 19 bases between. This CDR3 comprises 15 residues. The receptor was isolated from a man over 45 who had recovered from COVID-19. The rearrangement links TRBV6-5 to TRBJ1-2, with TRBD1 as a possible D gene (6 bases). Sequencing was performed on PBMCs or T cells enriched from blood (not recorded which). This chain's CDR3 is CASSLPGGLRDGYTF. CDR3 DNA: TGTGCCAGCAGTCTACCTGGGGGCCTTAGAGATGGCTACACCTTC.